Below, 25 T cell receptor beta chains from the same sample are listed, as sequenced in a study of T-cell memory formation after mild COVID-19. TCRdb reprocessed the 5' RACE reads via MiXCR and lists one record per CDR3 protein. The data contain 250,000 to 350,000 distinct CDR3 sequences, just under 20% of them seen just once; the ten biggest clones take up roughly 21%. The material sequenced was PBMCs or a T cell subset sorted from them (not recorded which). These receptors all stem from a young man who had mild COVID-19 (a few samples of this study predate the infection). Cell type and time point are not known.

The chain combines TRBV10-3 with TRBJ2-7, with 8 positions matching TRBD2. The CDR3 loop spans 14 amino acids. Germline V gene sequence: CDR1 ENHRY, CDR2 SYGVKD. Unmatched junction bases numbered 8, after V lost 6 bases and J lost 4 bases. CDR3 nucleotide sequence: TGTGCCATCAGCACGGGCGGGGGGTATTACGAGCAGTACGTC. It translates to CAISTGGGYYEQYV.

The rearrangement uses TRBV2 and TRBJ2-1, with 8 bases lining up with TRBD1. With V trimmed by 4 bases and J by 4 bases, 6 bases remained unmatched. This CDR3 region has 15 residues. Germline CDR1 SNHLY, CDR2 FYNNEI. This chain's CDR3 is CASSVDRALYNEQFF. The CDR3 nucleotides are TGTGCCAGCAGTGTGGACAGGGCGCTTTACAATGAGCAGTTCTTC.

This clonotype was seen ten or more times. The chain links TRBV10-3 to TRBJ1-1, with D unclear. The CDR3 has 13 residues. The germline CDR1 and CDR2 sequences are ENHRY and SYGVKD. Trimming took off 3 bases at V and 1 base at J, with 6 bases between the two ends. CDR3 nucleotides: TGTGCCATCAGTGAATCACCGAACACTGAAGCTTTCTTT. Translated, it gives CAISESPNTEAFF.

This clonotype was counted many times. The V and J genes are TRBV9 and TRBJ2-3; the D is unclear. Germline-derived CDR1 and CDR2 are SGDLS and YYNGEE. V lost 0 bases and J 1 base, leaving 6 bases between the germline ends. This CDR3 has 14 residues. For the CDR3, the DNA is TGTGCCAGCAGCGTAGATAGGGGCACAGATACGCAGTATTTT. It specifies CASSVDRGTDTQYF.

The chain has TRBV28 and TRBJ1-6; 9 nucleotides match TRBD1. The CDR3 has 15 amino acids. Germline lookup yields CDR1 MDHEN and CDR2 SYDVKM. V lost 6 bases, J lost 10 bases, and 10 bases stayed unmatched. The CDR3 loop reads CASSPPGQGHSPLHF. Written as DNA, the CDR3 is TGTGCCAGCAGCCCCCCGGGACAGGGTCACTCACCCCTCCACTTT. The full variable domain, its missing parts supplied by reference TRBV28 and TRBJ1-6, is DVKVTQSSRYLVKRTGEKVFLECVQDMDHENMFWYRQDPGLGLRLIYFSYDVKMKEKGDIPEGYSVSREKKERFSLILESASTNQTSMYLCASSPPGQGHSPLHFGNGTRLTVT.

This clonotype was counted a few times. The chain employs TRBV11-2 and TRBJ2-1; D call uncertain. V lost 1 base and J lost 14, with 9 bases in between. Germline V gene sequence: CDR1 SGHAT, CDR2 FQNNGV. The CDR3 loop spans 11 amino acids. The CDR3 DNA follows: TGTGCCAGCAGCTTAGGATCCGCGAAGTTCTTC. It codes for CASSLGSAKFF. Filled out from reference TRBV11-2 and TRBJ2-1, the complete variable domain reads EAGVAQSPRYKIIEKRQSVAFWCNPISGHATLYWYQQILGQGPKLLIQFQNNGVVDDSQLPKDRFSAERLKGVDSTLKIQPAKLEDSAVYLCASSLGSAKFFGPGTRLTVL.

The table lists this clonotype with a few counts. This chain connects TRBV7-9 to TRBJ2-2; D not certain. This CDR3 spans 15 amino acids. Trimming took 2 bases from V and 4 from J, leaving 11 bases between them. Germline V lookup: CDR1 SEHNR, CDR2 FQNEAQ (reference sequence). The DNA for the CDR3 is TGTGCCAGCAGCTTACCACCAATACTCACCGGGGAGCTGTTTTTT. Amino acid sequence: CASSLPPILTGELFF.

The CDR3 nucleotides read TGTGCCAGCAGCAAACTGCGGGGGTGGAGAGAGACCCAGTACTTC. Translation gives CASSKLRGWRETQYF. The rearrangement uses TRBV21-1 and TRBJ2-5; the D call of TRBD1 is as the table states it, not checked on the DNA. TRBV21-1 is designated a pseudogene. CDR3 length equals 15 residues.

V gene TRBV11-2 combines with J gene TRBJ2-7; no clear D gene. This CDR3 is 13 amino acids long. Trimming removed 4 bases at V and 4 bases at J, with 11 bases between. Germline assignment: CDR1 SGHAT and CDR2 FQNNGV. The CDR3 spells CASSSPTGYEQYV. The CDR3 DNA reads TGTGCCAGCAGCTCCCCTACGGGTTACGAGCAGTACGTC.

This clonotype was detected only a few times. CDR3 coding DNA: TGTGCCAGCAGCAGCCGGGACAAGTTCGAGCAGTACGTC. Translation gives CASSSRDKFEQYV. The rearrangement links TRBV7-9 to TRBJ2-7, with D maybe TRBD1 (6 bases). Per germline, CDR1 SEHNR and CDR2 FQNEAQ (reference sequence). V dropped 5 bases and J dropped 6 bases, with 14 bases sitting between them. This CDR3 region has 13 residues.

The chain links TRBV4-2 to TRBJ1-2, with 7 bases that match TRBD1. Unmatched junction bases numbered 2, after V lost 0 bases and J lost 4 bases. Germline V gene lookup returns CDR1 LGHNA and CDR2 YNFKEQ. The CDR3 covers 14 residues. DNA for the CDR3: TGTGCCAGCAGCCAAGACGGGACAGCCTATGGCTACACCTTC. As protein: CASSQDGTAYGYTF.

This clonotype has more than one count but fewer than ten. This sequence joins TRBV10-3 and TRBJ2-7; a weak D match, TRBD2 (6 bases). V gave up 6 bases and J gave up 3 bases, with 12 bases separating them. Germline V gene sequence: CDR1 ENHRY, CDR2 SYGVKD. This CDR3 region has 13 residues. The CDR3 region has the DNA TGTGCCATCAGCGACTCGGACTACTACGAGCAGTACGTC. Protein product: CAISDSDYYEQYV.

This clonotype was detected many times. The chain joins TRBV11-2 to TRBJ2-2; D may be TRBD1 or TRBD2 (5 bases each). CDR3 size: 12 residues. Trimming shortened V by 8 bases and J by 1 base, and 5 bases separated the two germline ends. CDR1 is SGHAT and CDR2 is FQNNGV in the germline V gene. CDR3 nucleotide sequence: TGTGCCAGCGGGGGGAACACCGGGGAGCTGTTTTTT. It codes for CASGGNTGELFF.

V usage is TRBV28 and J usage is TRBJ2-1; D might be TRBD2 (5 bases). Trimming removed 1 base from V and 6 bases from J, with 10 bases in between. Germline V gene lookup returns CDR1 MDHEN and CDR2 SYDVKM. The CDR3 runs to 14 residues. The CDR3 is CASSLYDGVNEQFF. DNA for the CDR3: TGTGCCAGCAGTTTATACGACGGGGTCAATGAGCAGTTCTTC.

This clonotype was detected a few times. The chain employs TRBV7-3 and TRBJ2-1, with a tentative D call TRBD2 (5 bases). The CDR3 covers 15 residues. Per the germline V gene, CDR1 is SGHTA and CDR2 is FQGTGA. V was trimmed by 0 bases and J by 0 bases, leaving 6 bases between them. The CDR3 coding sequence is TGTGCCAGCAGCTTAACGACTAACTCCTACAATGAGCAGTTCTTC. Translating gives CASSLTTNSYNEQFF.

This clonotype was detected only a few times. This chain joins TRBV12-3 or TRBV12-4 and TRBJ1-1; D is uncertain. The V gene lost 4 bases and the J gene lost 0 bases, with 6 bases spanning the gap. The CDR3 covers 13 residues. In DNA, the CDR3 is TGTGCCAGCAGTTCGGTAGTGAACACTGAAGCTTTCTTT. It yields the protein CASSSVVNTEAFF.

CDR3 in DNA: TGCGCCAGCAGCCAAGATTCGGGAAGCAATCAGCCCCAGCATTTT. Amino acid sequence: CASSQDSGSNQPQHF. The chain is built from TRBV4-3 and TRBJ1-5; unclear D gene. Germline CDR1 is LGHNA and CDR2 is YSLEER. CDR3 length: 15 amino acids. The germline V and J ends were trimmed by 0 bases and 1 base, with 7 bases remaining between them.

The chain combines TRBV28 with TRBJ1-4; TRBD1 is a possible D gene (6 bases). The CDR3 loop spans 15 amino acids. V lost 10 bases and J lost 7, with 22 bases in between. Germline CDR1 reads MDHEN; CDR2 reads SYDVKM. The CDR3: CATVPLLGAVEKLFF. CDR3 sequence (DNA): TGTGCCACCGTACCCTTACTGGGGGCAGTTGAAAAACTGTTTTTT.

The chain has TRBV20-1 and TRBJ2-1, with TRBD2 matching 9 bases. This CDR3 contains 16 residues. With 5 bases clipped from V and 5 bases from J, the junction kept 13 bases outside the gene matches. Per germline, CDR1 DFQATT and CDR2 SNEGSKA (reference sequence). CDR3 loop: CSAPPGRRGGHNEQFF. CDR3 nucleotide sequence: TGCAGTGCTCCACCCGGGCGGCGGGGGGGCCACAATGAGCAGTTCTTC.

This clonotype was counted only a few times. The chain carries TRBV12-3 or TRBV12-4 and TRBJ2-2; a weak D match, TRBD1 (5 bases). With 5 bases removed from V and 7 bases from J, the gap between germline ends came to 11 bases. The CDR3 runs to 13 residues. CDR3: CASSLQEFGELFF. In nucleotides, the CDR3 is TGTGCCAGCAGTCTACAGGAATTCGGGGAGCTGTTTTTT.

This clonotype was found a few times. The chain recombines TRBV4-2 with TRBJ1-2; TRBD1 might be the D (5 bases). The germline V gene encodes CDR1 LGHNA and CDR2 YNFKEQ. V dropped 2 bases and J dropped 1 base, with 17 bases sitting between them. This CDR3 is 17 amino acids long. The CDR3 loop is CASSQRPRGLGNYGYTF. The DNA for the CDR3 is TGTGCCAGCAGCCAACGGCCAAGGGGTCTGGGTAACTATGGCTACACCTTC.

This clonotype was picked up a small number of times. V usage is TRBV6-2 or TRBV6-3 and J usage is TRBJ2-7; D not resolved. This CDR3 spans 13 amino acids. CDR1 and CDR2 (germline): MNHEY, SVGEGT. Between the trimmed V and J ends, which lost 3 bases and 3 bases, there was a span of 9 bases. The CDR3 spells CASSYRRFYEQYF. The CDR3 DNA reads as TGTGCCAGCAGTTATCGGCGGTTCTACGAGCAGTACTTC.

This clonotype was counted a few times. This sequence joins TRBV7-9 and TRBJ2-3; 13 bases fit TRBD2. The length of the CDR3 is 18 residues. V dropped 4 bases and J dropped 3; count of bases not matched to a gene: 10. The germline gives CDR1 SEHNR, CDR2 FQNEAQ (reference sequence). The CDR3: CASSSGGATSGGTDTQYF. The CDR3 coding sequence is TGTGCCAGCAGCTCCGGGGGCGCGACTAGCGGGGGGACAGATACGCAGTATTTT.

This clonotype was observed a handful of times. V usage is TRBV20-1 and J usage is TRBJ2-2, with a tentative D call TRBD1 (6 bases). V was shortened by 3 bases and J by 4 bases, with 15 bases between the two germline ends. Germline V gene lookup returns CDR1 DFQATT and CDR2 SNEGSKA (reference sequence). The CDR3 sequence is 15 residues long. CDR3 in amino acids: CSARVRGSGTGELFF. In nucleotides, the CDR3 is TGCAGTGCTAGGGTCAGGGGCTCGGGCACCGGGGAGCTGTTTTTT.

This clonotype was picked up a small number of times. CDR3: CASSFGPAPNQPQHF. CDR3 DNA sequence: TGTGCCAGCAGCTTTGGGCCAGCCCCTAATCAGCCCCAGCATTTT. The rearrangement uses TRBV5-5 and TRBJ1-5; no definite D call. Germline-derived CDR1 and CDR2 are SGHKS and YYEKEE (reference sequence). V was trimmed by 2 bases and J by 4 bases, leaving 13 bases between them. CDR3 length: 15 residues.